The 32 T cell receptor beta chains given below trace back to one sample, sequenced in a study of STAT5B mutations in CD4+ large granular lymphocyte leukemia. Assay: immunoSEQ multiplex PCR; the TCRdb copy retains only in-frame clones and omits some. This repertoire shows 20,000 or so clones, approximately 88% found once; its top ten account for 13%. The source material was CD4+ T cells from blood buffy coats. All receptors come from a human donor in good health.

The chain combines TRBV6-1 with TRBJ1-2; no reliable D call. V was pared by 1 base and J by 5 bases, with 8 bases between. Germline loops: CDR1 MNHNS, CDR2 SASEGT. CDR3 length: 13 residues. The DNA of the CDR3 is TGTGCCAGCAGTGAAGGACGGGATTATGGCTACACCTTC. As protein: CASSEGRDYGYTF.

The V gene is TRBV7-2, the J gene TRBJ1-2, with D unclear. This CDR3 contains 14 residues. Germline V gene lookup returns CDR1 SGHTA and CDR2 FQGNSA. Trimming stripped 7 bases from V and 5 bases from J, with 17 bases between. The CDR3 reads CASIPLNNYYGYTF. In DNA, the CDR3 is TGTGCCAGCATCCCACTGAACAATTATTATGGCTACACCTTC.

V usage is TRBV7-6 and J usage is TRBJ2-5; TRBD2 agrees at 7 bases. Trimming at V came to 5 bases and at J to 5 bases, leaving 5 bases not matched to a gene. CDR1 and CDR2 (germline): SGHVS, FNYEAQ. The CDR3 extends over 13 amino acids. CDR3: CASSGWGGETQYF. The CDR3 DNA reads TGTGCCAGCAGCGGTTGGGGGGGTGAGACCCAGTACTTC.

Written as DNA, the CDR3 is TGTGCCAGCAGCTCCCAGGGAGGTGGGCAAGAGACCCAGTACTTC. Its protein product is CASSSQGGGQETQYF. The V and J genes are TRBV7-9 and TRBJ2-5; the D gene is possibly TRBD2 (6 bases). Germline values: CDR1 SEHNR, CDR2 FQNEAQ (reference sequence). V was cut by 4 bases and J by 2 bases, with 14 bases left in between. This CDR3 has 15 residues.

This clone was picked up one time. This chain connects TRBV15 to TRBJ2-7; D perhaps matches TRBD2 (6 bases). The V gene's germline CDR1 is LNHNV and CDR2 YYDKDF (reference sequence). This CDR3 region has 14 residues. The V and J ends lost 5 bases and 3 bases respectively, with 14 bases between them. The CDR3 nucleotides are TGTGCCACCAGCGACGGAGGGAGAAACTACGAGCAGTACTTC. Residues: CATSDGGRNYEQYF.

The chain uses TRBV2 and TRBJ1-2, with TRBD1 matching 9 bases. V was clipped by 4 bases and J by 8 bases; unmatched bases: 5. This CDR3 region has 13 residues. Germline CDR1 reads SNHLY; CDR2 reads FYNNEI. This CDR3 reads CASSGDRDGGYTF. The DNA for the CDR3 is TGTGCCAGCAGTGGGGACAGGGATGGGGGCTACACCTTC.

This clone came up a few times. This sample includes further DNA sequences coding for the same CDR3. The chain couples TRBV18 to TRBJ2-3; D not certain. With 3 bases removed from V and 1 base from J, the gap between germline ends came to 5 bases. This CDR3 spans 13 amino acids. Germline V lookup: CDR1 KGHSH, CDR2 LQKENI. The CDR3 reads CASSPRGTDTQYF. The CDR3 DNA sequence: TGTGCCAGCTCACCCCGCGGCACAGATACGCAGTATTTT.

The chain is built from TRBV6-1 and TRBJ2-7; 8 bases agree with TRBD2. V shed 3 bases and J 2 bases; nucleotides not matched to a gene: 12. CDR1 and CDR2 (germline): MNHNS, SASEGT. The CDR3 loop spans 17 amino acids. CDR3 sequence: CASSDSLAVPGAYEQYF. CDR3 DNA: TGTGCCAGCAGTGATTCACTAGCGGTCCCAGGGGCCTACGAGCAGTACTTC.

CDR3 DNA: TGTGCCAGCAGTAAAAGCGGTGCACTAAGTAATGAAAAACTGTTTTTT. Translated, it gives CASSKSGALSNEKLFF. The chain couples TRBV27 to TRBJ1-4; the D is unclear. Trimming cost V 5 bases and J 4 bases, with 17 bases left between them. The CDR3 sequence is 16 residues long. Germline CDR1 and CDR2: MNHEY and SMNVEV (reference sequence).

This chain joins TRBV5-6 and TRBJ2-5; weak D call: TRBD1 (6 bases). The J call is uncertain, as TRBJ2-7 better fits the DNA end. The germline V gene has CDR1 SGHDT and CDR2 YYEEEE. CDR3 length: 14 residues. The CDR3 sequence is CASSGGDRSYEQYF. The CDR3 DNA sequence: TGTGCCAGCAGCGGGGGCGACAGGTCCTACGAGCAGTACTTC.

The V and J genes are TRBV6-6 and TRBJ2-7, with D possibly matching TRBD1 (5 bases). Germline assignment: CDR1 MNHNY and CDR2 SVGAGI (reference sequence). V lost 7 bases, J lost 1 base, and 17 bases lay in between. This CDR3 has 15 residues. The CDR3 nucleotides are TGTGCCAGCACCTACTCGGCAGGGTCGTCCTACGAGCAGTACTTC. It yields the protein CASTYSAGSSYEQYF.

This chain connects TRBV7-9 to TRBJ2-1, with 11 bases aligning to TRBD2. With V trimmed by 6 bases and J by 8 bases, 15 bases remained unmatched. The CDR3 loop spans 17 amino acids. Germline lookup yields CDR1 SEHNR and CDR2 FQNEAQ (reference sequence). CDR3 region: CASSPGTSGGGRDEQFF. The CDR3 DNA reads TGTGCCAGCAGTCCCGGGACTAGCGGTGGGGGACGGGATGAGCAGTTCTTC.

The chain combines TRBV1 with TRBJ2-7. TRBV1 is marked as a pseudogene. This CDR3 is 16 amino acids long. The CDR3 region is CTSSPRTDPSSYEQYF. CDR3 nucleotides: TGCACCAGCAGTCCCAGGACGGATCCAAGCTCCTACGAGCAGTACTTC.

This chain links TRBV18 with TRBJ2-1, with TRBD1 matching over 7 bases. Germline V gives CDR1 KGHSH, CDR2 LQKENI. J gave up 0 bases and V 8 bases, and 10 bases lay outside the gene matches. This CDR3 comprises 16 residues. This chain's CDR3 is CASLIGQDLSYNEQFF. The CDR3 DNA sequence: TGTGCCAGCCTTATCGGACAGGACCTCTCCTACAATGAGCAGTTCTTC.

This chain links TRBV12-5 with TRBJ2-1; 8 nucleotides match TRBD2. V lost 1 base to trimming and J lost 4 bases; unmatched junction nucleotides: 3. The CDR3 contains 15 residues. Germline V lookup: CDR1 LGHNT, CDR2 FRNRAP. The CDR3 protein is CASGLGLAGYNEQFF. The DNA of the CDR3 is TGTGCTAGTGGTTTGGGCCTAGCGGGTTACAATGAGCAGTTCTTC.

This clone has a handful of counts. V gene TRBV19 combines with J gene TRBJ2-1; the match to TRBD2 covers 9 bases. The germline V gene encodes CDR1 LNHDA and CDR2 SQIVND (reference sequence). The CDR3 extends over 15 amino acids. V lost 4 bases to trimming and J lost 9 bases; unmatched junction nucleotides: 10. The CDR3 DNA sequence: TGTGCCAGTAGTAACACTAGCGGGCCCTGGGTTGAGCAGTTCTTC. It codes for CASSNTSGPWVEQFF.

This clone appeared once. The V and J genes are TRBV10-3 and TRBJ2-5; 8 bases align to TRBD2. Looked up from germline, CDR1 is ENHRY and CDR2 is SYGVKD. This CDR3 is built from 14 residues. The V gene end was trimmed by 7 bases and the J gene end by 0 bases; junction bases not matched to a gene: 4. The CDR3 DNA reads TGTGCCATCAAGGGAGCGGGAGACCAAGAGACCCAGTACTTC. Its protein is CAIKGAGDQETQYF.

This clone has only a few counts. The genes are TRBV9 and TRBJ2-7; D gene unclear. V was shortened by 0 bases and J by 2 bases, with 9 bases between the two germline ends. The CDR3 loop spans 14 amino acids. Germline V CDR1 and CDR2: SGDLS, YYNGEE. CDR3 sequence: CASSVDERPYEQYF. CDR3 nucleotide sequence: TGTGCCAGCAGCGTAGACGAGAGGCCCTACGAGCAGTACTTC.

The gene calls are TRBV2 and TRBJ2-7, with D perhaps matching TRBD1 (5 bases). Trimming removed 8 bases at V and 2 bases at J, with 10 bases between. The CDR3 totals 12 residues. Germline lookup yields CDR1 SNHLY and CDR2 FYNNEI. Here the CDR3 DNA reads TGTGCCAGCCGACAGAGCCCCTACGAGCAGTACTTC. Translating gives CASRQSPYEQYF.

The CDR3 region is CAISTGLAGGTDTQYF. The CDR3 DNA reads as TGTGCCATCAGTACCGGACTAGCGGGAGGCACAGATACGCAGTATTTT. This rearrangement joins TRBV10-3 to TRBJ2-3; 13 bases are a match to TRBD2. Trimming cost V 5 bases and J 1 base; bases outside gene matches: 3. CDR1 and CDR2 (germline): ENHRY, SYGVKD. The length of the CDR3 is 16 residues.

The J gene is TRBJ1-1, the V gene TRBV12-5; no definite D call. Deletions cut 5 bases from V and 4 bases from J, with 11 bases between. Per germline, CDR1 LGHNT and CDR2 FRNRAP. This CDR3 has 13 residues. CDR3 in DNA: TGTGCTAGTGGTCTTGAGTGGGGCACTGAAGCTTTCTTT. Residues: CASGLEWGTEAFF.

The chain joins TRBV19 to TRBJ2-1; 8 bases match TRBD2. CDR1 LNHDA and CDR2 SQIVND come from the germline V gene (reference sequence). V lost 7 bases to trimming and J lost 7 bases; unmatched junction nucleotides: 12. The CDR3 is made up of 15 amino acids. The CDR3 protein is CASTLVSPGGNEQFF. The CDR3 coding sequence is TGTGCCAGTACCCTAGTGAGTCCGGGGGGGAATGAGCAGTTCTTC.

In its sample, this clone was seen once. The genes are TRBV23-1 and TRBJ1-5, with a tentative D call TRBD1 (6 bases). TRBV23-1 is noted as an ORF with a role that remains uncertain. This CDR3 comprises 17 residues. With 8 bases removed from V and 5 bases from J, the gap between germline ends came to 25 bases. CDR3 DNA sequence: TGCGCCAGCGGATTCTCAATTCTGGACAGCCAGGATCAGCCCCAGCATTTT. Translating it yields CASGFSILDSQDQPQHF.

The chain recombines TRBV2 with TRBJ1-2; perhaps TRBD1 as D (6 bases). Per the germline V gene, CDR1 is SNHLY and CDR2 is FYNNEI. V lost 6 bases and J 4 bases, leaving 15 bases between the germline ends. This CDR3 contains 14 residues. CDR3 in amino acids: CASRSTGLTYGYTF. CDR3 coding DNA: TGTGCCAGCAGGTCCACAGGGTTGACCTATGGCTACACCTTC.

This clone has only one observation. The genes are TRBV15 and TRBJ2-1; D might be TRBD1 (6 bases). Germline CDR1 LNHNV, CDR2 YYDKDF (reference sequence). V lost 1 base and J lost 6, with 13 bases in between. CDR3 length: 15 amino acids. The chain's CDR3 is CATSRAAGAGNEQFF. For the CDR3, the DNA is TGTGCCACCAGCAGAGCCGCAGGGGCAGGCAATGAGCAGTTCTTC.

This clone was counted between two and nine times. J is TRBJ2-6 and V is TRBV27, with no clear D. V lost 0 bases and J 5 bases, leaving 5 bases between the germline ends. Germline V CDR1 and CDR2: MNHEY, SMNVEV (reference sequence). The CDR3 spans 14 residues. CDR3 residues: CASSLSNRANVLTF. In nucleotides, the CDR3 is TGTGCCAGCAGTTTATCGAATAGGGCCAACGTCCTGACTTTC.

This rearrangement joins TRBV7-9 to TRBJ2-1; tentatively, D is TRBD1 or TRBD2 (5 bases each). The CDR3 is 17 amino acids. Germline CDR1 and CDR2: SEHNR and FQNEAQ (reference sequence). V was pared by 5 bases and J by 0 bases, with 17 bases between. The CDR3: CASSTYTGTYSYNEQFF. The CDR3 DNA reads TGTGCCAGCAGCACCTACACCGGGACCTACTCCTACAATGAGCAGTTCTTC.

The J gene is TRBJ2-1, the V gene TRBV7-2, with 7 nucleotides matching TRBD2. The CDR3 consists of 15 residues. The trim removed 1 base at V and 3 bases at J, leaving 3 bases unmatched. CDR1 and CDR2 from the germline V gene are SGHTA and FQGNSA. CDR3 region: CASSLGGGNYNEQFF. In nucleotides, the CDR3 is TGTGCCAGCAGCTTAGGGGGGGGGAACTACAATGAGCAGTTCTTC.

The gene calls are TRBV5-6 and TRBJ1-2; 7 bases match TRBD1. This CDR3 has 15 amino acids. V trimming: 1 base; J trimming: 4 bases; junction bases outside the gene matches: 7. Germline CDR1 and CDR2: SGHDT and YYEEEE. This chain's CDR3 is CASSLLQGQSYGYTF. CDR3 nucleotides: TGTGCCAGCAGCTTGTTACAGGGGCAAAGCTATGGCTACACCTTC.

This rearrangement joins TRBV2 to TRBJ2-1; 8 bases align to TRBD1. This CDR3 spans 18 amino acids. The V segment lost 6 bases and the J segment 8 bases; nucleotides outside the gene matches: 21. The germline gives CDR1 SNHLY, CDR2 FYNNEI. The CDR3 sequence: CASSPIRTGFTGLDEQFF. The CDR3 DNA reads TGTGCCAGCAGCCCAATCCGGACAGGGTTTACAGGGTTAGATGAGCAGTTCTTC.

This chain links TRBV6-5 with TRBJ1-2; D remains unclear. Germline V lookup: CDR1 MNHEY, CDR2 SVGAGI. CDR3 length: 11 residues. V lost 8 bases to trimming and J lost 5 bases, with 9 bases between them. The CDR3, as DNA: TGTGCCAGCGGTGAAAATTATGGCTACACCTTC. Translation: CASGENYGYTF.

The chain couples TRBV19 to TRBJ1-1; D remains unclear. Trimming pared 9 bases from V and 1 base from J, leaving 15 bases between. CDR1 LNHDA and CDR2 SQIVND come from the germline V gene (reference sequence). CDR3 length: 14 amino acids. The CDR3 DNA sequence: TGTGCCAGCGGAAGGGTCCGAACGAACACTGAAGCTTTCTTT. Protein product: CASGRVRTNTEAFF.